This T cell receptor beta chain comes out of a study of patients with pleural tuberculosis (dated by TCRdb to the mid-2010s). Sequencing was carried out with an Illumina Genome Analyzer IIx. In-frame beta chains were kept once TCRdb had trimmed the public reads at Q25 with fastp and called clones with MiXCR. Rows merge per CDR3 protein into single entries with the most common DNA and genes. The sample has under 65,000 distinct CDR3 sequences on record, about 7.3% of them singletons. The ten largest clones add up to roughly 15% of the sample. CDR1 is given as LGHNA and CDR2 as YNFKEQ, both from the germline V gene. Reading from cysteine to phenylalanine, the CDR3 counts 15 amino acids. The read is trimmed to its CDR3 DNA, 45 bases read in frame from base 1. The germline ends are 10 bases apart after V is trimmed by 4 bases and J by 1 base. This clonotype was counted between two and nine times. Its target antigen remains unknown. No qualities accompany the bases; no much larger clone lies one base away.

This sequence originates from a human donor with pleural tuberculosis. The chain links TRBV4-2 with TRBJ2-2; TRBD1 is a possible D gene, resting on 6 matching bases. The DNA reads TGTGCCAGCAGCCCCCCCAGGGGGAACACCGGGGAGCTGTTTTTT. It specifies CASSPPRGNTGELFF.